This T cell receptor beta chain appears in the sequencing data of a study of neurological immune-mediated disorders. Study-wide results and limits: Whereas HTLV-1-associated myelopathy showed the most TCR clonal expansion, multiple sclerosis showed the least, with levels below those of healthy controls. The absence of any CDR3 amino acid sequence shared by expanded clones across subjects suggests that repertoires were private in all groups.

The sample holds many counts of this clonotype. Its antigen is undetermined. The cDNA was generated through 5'RACE incorporating 10-nucleotide random UMIs. TCRdb analysed the 5' RACE reads with MiXCR anew, one entry per CDR3 protein. The sample has more than 100,000 distinct CDR3 sequences; about a tenth are singletons. Time point: longitudinal time-point 3. Unsorted libraries were prepared from 2 million PBMCs that had been stored at -80 C. Germline assignment: CDR1 SQVTM and CDR2 ANQGSEA. The CDR3 is 14 amino acids. Germline trimming cut 5 bases from V and 4 bases from J; bases unmatched to any gene: 9.

Sequences were obtained from PBMCs. The chain employs TRBV29-1 and TRBJ2-3, with TRBD1 matching 7 bases. The TCR sequence derives from a female donor with HTLV-1-associated myelopathy (HAM/TSP). The CDR3 DNA reads TGCAGCGTTTCCAGGGGGATGCGCCCAGATACGCAGTATTTT. Protein: CSVSRGMRPDTQYF.